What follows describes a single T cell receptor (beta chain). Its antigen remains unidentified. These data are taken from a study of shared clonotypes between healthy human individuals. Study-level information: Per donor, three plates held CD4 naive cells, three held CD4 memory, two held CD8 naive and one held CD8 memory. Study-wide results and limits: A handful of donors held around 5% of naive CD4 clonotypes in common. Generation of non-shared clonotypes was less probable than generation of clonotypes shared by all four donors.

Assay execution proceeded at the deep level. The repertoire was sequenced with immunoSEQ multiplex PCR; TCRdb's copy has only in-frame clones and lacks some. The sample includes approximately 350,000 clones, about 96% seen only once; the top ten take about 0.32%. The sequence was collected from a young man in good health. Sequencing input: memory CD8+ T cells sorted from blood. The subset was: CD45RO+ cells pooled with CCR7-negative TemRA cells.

The CDR3 DNA follows: TGCGCCAGCAGTGAGAAGGTCCAAGAGACCCAGTACTTC. Translating it yields CASSEKVQETQYF. This rearrangement joins TRBV10-1 to TRBJ2-5; no clear D. The CDR3 is made up of 13 amino acids. Germline V gene sequence: CDR1 WNHNN, CDR2 SYGVQD (reference sequence). V lost 2 bases and J 1 base, leaving 5 bases between the germline ends.